The 25 T cell receptor beta chains below all came from one sample that was sequenced in a study of vaccination and CD4 T cells after COVID-19. Treatment meaning: approximately 11-day PBMC culture with coronavirus spike peptide pools or control peptides (ViraFEST assay). With the Oncomine TCR Beta short-read assay, DNA from cultured CD4+ T cells was sequenced. TCRdb reprocessed the PCR reads with MiXCR, giving one entry per CDR3 protein. The table lists 20,000 to 30,000 distinct CDR3 sequences, 62% of them singletons. No antigen has been identified for these receptors. Sequenced material: CD4+ T cells from blood, cultured in vitro. The receptors stem from a human donor who had recovered from COVID-19.

This chain uses TRBV10-1 with TRBJ2-7; 8 bases map to TRBD1. Germline CDR1 WNHNN, CDR2 SYGVQD (reference sequence). The length of the CDR3 is 14 residues. The ends lost 3 bases at V and 3 bases at J; junction bases unmatched: 4. CDR3 nucleotides: TGCGCCAGCAGTGAAGGGACAGGTTTCTACGAGCAGTACTTC. It is translated as CASSEGTGFYEQYF.

This chain links TRBV10-3 with TRBJ1-2; unclear D gene. This CDR3 contains 13 residues. Germline V CDR1 and CDR2: ENHRY, SYGVKD. Trimming left V 7 bases short and J 5 bases short, with 14 bases between. CDR3 amino acids: CAITGGSEYGYTF. CDR3 sequence (DNA): TGTGCCATCACCGGTGGTTCAGAGTATGGCTACACCTTC.

V and J are TRBV6-5 and TRBJ1-3; D is undetermined. V was pared by 1 base and J by 8 bases, with 15 bases between. The CDR3 has 15 residues. Germline V CDR1 and CDR2: MNHEY, SVGAGI. CDR3 amino acids: CASSYLVTAEDTIYF. The CDR3 DNA reads as TGTGCCAGCAGTTACTTGGTGACCGCGGAGGACACCATATATTTT.

Only a few counts were recorded for this clonotype. The genes are TRBV20-1 and TRBJ1-2, with 8 positions matching TRBD1. CDR1 DFQATT and CDR2 SNEGSKA come from the germline V gene (reference sequence). The V gene end was trimmed by 5 bases and the J gene end by 0 bases; junction bases not matched to a gene: 5. The CDR3 spans 14 residues. The CDR3 DNA sequence: TGCAGTGCTCTTCAGGGGGCGGCTAACTATGGCTACACCTTC. Translation: CSALQGAANYGYTF.

The J gene is TRBJ1-2, the V gene TRBV5-5; possible D gene TRBD1, 6 bases. V gave up 0 bases and J gave up 6 bases, with 9 bases separating them. Per germline, CDR1 SGHKS and CDR2 YYEKEE (reference sequence). The CDR3 runs 13 residues. CDR3 coding DNA: TGTGCCAGCAGCTTGGCGGGGGCTAATGGCTACACCTTC. The encoded protein is CASSLAGANGYTF.

This clonotype occurred once. The chain's CDR3 is CSAYPGRGETQYF. The CDR3 DNA sequence: TGCAGTGCTTACCCCGGACGGGGAGAGACCCAGTACTTC. The genes are TRBV20-1 and TRBJ2-5; D is perhaps TRBD2 (5 bases). The CDR3 has 13 residues. Trimming took off 5 bases at V and 4 bases at J, with 14 bases between the two ends. Germline V gene data show CDR1 as DFQATT and CDR2 as SNEGSKA (reference sequence).

Only a few counts were recorded for this clonotype. The chain combines TRBV27 with TRBJ1-1; the D gene is possibly TRBD1 (5 bases). The CDR3 runs to 16 residues. V was cut by 6 bases and J by 0 bases, with 17 bases left in between. The germline V gene has CDR1 MNHEY and CDR2 SMNVEV (reference sequence). CDR3 amino acids: CASRRLGTAMNTEAFF. In DNA, the CDR3 is TGTGCCAGCAGGCGACTTGGGACGGCCATGAACACTGAAGCTTTCTTT.

J is TRBJ2-7 and V is TRBV5-4, with 14 bases identical to TRBD2. V trimming: 3 bases; J trimming: 5 bases; junction bases outside the gene matches: 4. The CDR3 extends over 15 amino acids. Per germline, CDR1 SGHNT and CDR2 YYREEE (reference sequence). The DNA for the CDR3 is TGTGCCAGCAGCTATGGACTAGCGGGAGGCCACGAGCAGTACTTC. Translated: CASSYGLAGGHEQYF.

This chain joins TRBV7-2 and TRBJ2-5, with D possibly TRBD2 on 6 matching bases. The length of the CDR3 is 15 residues. Trimming took off 1 base at V and 4 bases at J, with 13 bases between the two ends. Germline assignment: CDR1 SGHTA and CDR2 FQGNSA. The CDR3 is CASSLGGWTTETQYF. The CDR3 DNA is TGTGCCAGCAGCTTAGGCGGTTGGACTACAGAGACCCAGTACTTC.

J is TRBJ1-5 and V is TRBV6-5; 7 bases agree with TRBD1. The J segment lost 6 bases and the V segment lost 4 bases, leaving 12 bases of the junction unmatched. Germline V lookup: CDR1 MNHEY, CDR2 SVGAGI. The CDR3 extends over 16 amino acids. This chain's CDR3 is CASSSDRTGVGQPQHF. CDR3 coding DNA: TGTGCCAGCAGTTCCGACCGAACAGGGGTTGGTCAGCCCCAGCATTTT.

This chain connects TRBV2 to TRBJ1-6; no clear D gene. The length of the CDR3 is 15 residues. Trimming cost V 4 bases and J 14 bases, with 21 bases left between them. From germline, CDR1 is SNHLY and CDR2 FYNNEI. The chain's CDR3 is CASSGRWSTRFTLHF. DNA of the CDR3: TGTGCCAGCAGTGGCAGGTGGTCTACTCGATTCACCCTCCACTTT.

This clonotype was observed once. The V gene is TRBV6-1, the J gene TRBJ2-1; TRBD1 matches 8 bases. The CDR3 extends over 16 amino acids. V was pared by 4 bases and J by 9 bases, with 14 bases of the junction left unmatched. CDR1 and CDR2 (germline): MNHNS, SASEGT. The CDR3 reads CASSATPGQAPVEQFF. CDR3 bases: TGTGCCAGCAGTGCCACTCCGGGACAGGCACCGGTTGAGCAGTTCTTC.

This rearrangement joins TRBV7-2 to TRBJ2-5; perhaps D is TRBD1 or TRBD2 (5 bases each). There are 15 residues in the CDR3. V was shortened by 2 bases and J by 2 bases, with 12 bases between the two germline ends. Germline V CDR1 and CDR2: SGHTA, FQGNSA. CDR3 sequence (DNA): TGTGCCAGCAGCTTAAACGGGGCGCCGCAAGAGACCCAGTACTTC. Amino acid sequence: CASSLNGAPQETQYF.

The rearrangement uses TRBV12-3 or TRBV12-4 and TRBJ1-2; possible D gene TRBD1, 6 bases. Trimming took 7 bases from V and 0 from J, leaving 21 bases between them. The CDR3 covers 17 residues. CDR3 DNA: TGTGCCAGCATCTCCGGGACATCGTCCTTCTCTAACTATGGCTACACCTTC. Its translation is CASISGTSSFSNYGYTF.

This clonotype was seen just once. This chain joins TRBV30 and TRBJ2-1; D uncertain. The CDR3 contains 13 residues. Trimming removed 8 bases at V and 2 bases at J, with 13 bases between. Germline V gives CDR1 GTSNPN, CDR2 SVGIG (reference sequence). This CDR3 is CALAGTTYNEQFF. DNA for the CDR3: TGTGCCCTGGCCGGCACTACCTACAATGAGCAGTTCTTC.

The sample holds one count of this clonotype. This sequence joins TRBV28 and TRBJ2-7; D might be TRBD1 (5 bases). The CDR3 has 13 amino acids. V was cut by 4 bases and J by 0 bases, with 7 bases left in between. Looked up from germline, CDR1 is MDHEN and CDR2 is SYDVKM. The CDR3 nucleotides read TGTGCCAGCAGTTACAGGACCTCCTACGAGCAGTACTTC. Translation gives CASSYRTSYEQYF.

A few counts support this clonotype. The rearrangement joins TRBV6-5 to TRBJ1-5; D gene unclear. The CDR3 is 17 amino acids. The V end was cut by 5 bases, the J end by 3 bases, with 20 bases between. Germline CDR1 and CDR2: MNHEY and SVGAGI. CDR3 nucleotides: TGTGCCAGCAGTCTACTCGGTGCGGCGCGGCCCAATCAGCCCCAGCATTTT. Translating gives CASSLLGAARPNQPQHF.

This rearrangement joins TRBV25-1 to TRBJ1-1; TRBD1 is a possible D gene (5 bases). The CDR3 spans 15 residues. In germline, CDR1 is MGHDK, CDR2 SYGVNS. With 6 bases removed from V and 5 bases from J, the gap between germline ends came to 19 bases. The CDR3 bases are TGTGCCAGCAGGTTTGTGGGGAGGGGTGGGACTGAAGCTTTCTTT. The encoded protein is CASRFVGRGGTEAFF. The complete variable domain, with remaining parts taken from reference TRBV25-1 and TRBJ1-1, reads EADIYQTPRYLVIGTGKKITLECSQTMGHDKMYWYQQDPGMELHLIHYSYGVNSTEKGDLSSESTVSRIRTEHFPLTLESARPSHTSQYLCASRFVGRGGTEAFFGQGTRLTVV.

The rearrangement links TRBV28 to TRBJ1-1; maybe TRBD1 (5 bases). The CDR3 has 14 residues. Germline lookup yields CDR1 MDHEN and CDR2 SYDVKM. Trimming stripped 6 bases from V and 4 bases from J, with 15 bases between. This chain's CDR3 is CASSRFGGTTEAFF. CDR3 sequence (DNA): TGTGCCAGCAGCAGATTCGGGGGGACCACTGAAGCTTTCTTT.

This clonotype appeared a few times. The gene calls are TRBV7-2 and TRBJ1-2; D call uncertain. The ends were cut back, 1 base at V and 5 bases at J, with 14 bases in the middle. Germline V CDR1 and CDR2: SGHTA, FQGNSA. This CDR3 region has 15 residues. The CDR3 sequence: CASSLDRRAVYGYTF. The DNA for the CDR3 is TGTGCCAGCAGCTTAGATCGACGGGCCGTTTATGGCTACACCTTC. The variable domain in full, with the rest retrieved from reference TRBV7-2 and TRBJ1-2, is GAGVSQSPSNKVTEKGKDVELRCDPISGHTALYWYRQSLGQGLEFLIYFQGNSAPDKSGLPSDRFSAERTGGSVSTLTIQRTQQEDSAVYLCASSLDRRAVYGYTFGSGTRLTVV.

This clonotype was detected a few times. The rearrangement uses TRBV7-9 and TRBJ2-5; D perhaps matches TRBD2 (5 bases). V was trimmed by 0 bases and J by 5 bases, leaving 22 bases between them. Germline V lookup: CDR1 SEHNR, CDR2 FQNEAQ (reference sequence). The CDR3 sequence is 18 residues long. CDR3 nucleotides: TGTGCCAGCAGCTTAGCGCGCATGATGACTAACCCGGCGGAGACCCAGTACTTC. It translates to CASSLARMMTNPAETQYF.

The rearrangement joins TRBV20-1 to TRBJ2-1; no clear D gene. This CDR3 contains 14 residues. Trimming shortened V by 5 bases and J by 7 bases, and 18 bases separated the two germline ends. Germline V lookup: CDR1 DFQATT, CDR2 SNEGSKA (reference sequence). The DNA for the CDR3 is TGCAGTGCTCCCACCGGACGTTCTCCAAATGAGCAGTTCTTC. This codes for CSAPTGRSPNEQFF.

The J gene is TRBJ2-7, the V gene TRBV6-2 or TRBV6-3; 9 bases agree with TRBD1. The germline V gene encodes CDR1 MNHEY and CDR2 SVGEGT. The CDR3 consists of 15 residues. The V and J ends lost 6 bases and 2 bases, in that order; junction bases with no gene match: 8. In DNA form, the CDR3 reads TGTGCCAGCAGCCCCTCGGGGACAGGGACCTACGAGCAGTACTTC. It specifies CASSPSGTGTYEQYF.

The V call is TRBV15, the J call TRBJ2-5; TRBD1 agrees at 9 bases. The CDR3 sequence is 14 residues long. Trimming removed 3 bases from V and 5 bases from J; junction bases left unmatched: 4. The germline V gene has CDR1 LNHNV and CDR2 YYDKDF (reference sequence). CDR3 loop: CATSRDRGRETQYF. CDR3 nucleotide sequence: TGTGCCACCAGCAGGGACAGGGGAAGGGAGACCCAGTACTTC.

The table lists this clonotype with a few counts. The chain joins TRBV7-2 to TRBJ1-5; D is perhaps TRBD1 (6 bases). V lost 5 bases and J 2 bases, leaving 13 bases between the germline ends. CDR3 length: 15 amino acids. Germline V gene lookup returns CDR1 SGHTA and CDR2 FQGNSA. CDR3 residues: CASSAGGLGNQPQHF. The CDR3 DNA follows: TGTGCCAGCAGCGCGGGGGGCCTCGGCAATCAGCCCCAGCATTTT.